The clone carrying this T cell receptor (beta chain) was observed once. 60 Vbeta and 13 Jbeta primers were used in PCR. Some clones are missing from TCRdb's copy, which holds only in-frame ones; the method was immunoSEQ multiplex PCR. The table includes about 150,000 clones, approximately 80% detected once. The sample belongs to a study of cytomegalovirus exposure and HLA in healthy donors. Turning to the study itself: Roughly 92 million unique TCRs, all from HLA-typed donors, were included in an early release of the data.

The ends lost 9 bases at V and 6 bases at J; junction bases unmatched: 9. From germline, CDR1 is MNHNS and CDR2 SASEGT. The CDR3 contains 13 residues. This sequence joins TRBV6-1 and TRBJ2-7, with 9 bases aligning to TRBD1. The receptor's source is a woman between 40 and 50 years old in good health and CMV-seropositive. Sequenced sample: PBMCs. CDR3 region: CASSRDRDGEQYF. CDR3 DNA: TGTGCCAGTAGCCGGGACAGGGACGGCGAGCAGTACTTC.